The rows below give T cell receptor beta chains drawn from one sample of a study of shared clonotypes between healthy human individuals. The assay was immunoSEQ multiplex PCR, and TCRdb's table has in-frame clones only and misses some. Among 2 million or so clones listed, 90% to 95% were seen once. Input material: naive CD4+ T cells sorted from blood. The receptors here all came from a man between 18 and 35 years old in good health. The CDR3 runs from the conserved cysteine through the conserved F or W. D genes are given only for firm matches. Size is stated for part of the rows, as once, few or many counts, or as a class when the clone is expanded.

D: NA; length: 13; V: TRBV5-4; size: NA; J: TRBJ2-3; CDR3: CASSPVSTDTQYF; DNA: TGTGCCAGCAGCCCTGTCAGCACAGATACGCAGTATTTT
D: TRBD2; length: 15; V: TRBV28; size: NA; J: TRBJ2-4; CDR3: CATRTSGEGKNIQYF; DNA: TGTGCCACCCGGACTAGCGGGGAGGGCAAAAACATTCAGTACTTC
D: TRBD2; length: 15; V: TRBV5-4; size: once; J: TRBJ2-1; CDR3: CASSPGTSVYNEQFF; DNA: TGTGCCAGCAGCCCCGGGACTAGCGTCTACAATGAGCAGTTCTTC
D: NA; length: 15; V: TRBV30; size: NA; J: TRBJ2-7; CDR3: CAWSVAGPSANEQYF; DNA: TGTGCCTGGAGTGTAGCTGGTCCTAGTGCCAACGAGCAGTACTTC
D: NA; length: 16; V: TRBV4-1; size: NA; J: TRBJ2-5; CDR3: CASSQDLRGAQETQYF; DNA: TGCGCCAGCAGCCAAGATCTCAGGGGGGCCCAAGAGACCCAGTACTTC
D: TRBD1; length: 15; V: TRBV30; size: NA; J: TRBJ2-5; CDR3: CAWSRTKTGRETQYF; DNA: TGTGCCTGGAGTCGTACCAAGACAGGGCGGGAGACCCAGTACTTC
D: TRBD1; length: 14; V: TRBV9; size: once; J: TRBJ1-2; CDR3: CASSVELQGYGYTF; DNA: TGTGCCAGCAGCGTAGAGCTACAGGGGTACGGCTACACCTTC
D: NA; length: 15; V: TRBV28; size: NA; J: TRBJ1-6; CDR3: CASSLDSYYNSPLHF; DNA: TGTGCCAGCAGTTTAGACAGTTACTATAATTCACCCCTCCACTTT
D: NA; length: 13; V: TRBV28; size: NA; J: TRBJ2-4; CDR3: CASSSEGPNIQYF; DNA: TGTGCCAGCAGTTCCGAGGGCCCAAACATTCAGTACTTC
D: TRBD2; length: 15; V: TRBV7-2; size: NA; J: TRBJ2-5; CDR3: CASSVGGSGEETQYF; DNA: TGTGCCAGCAGCGTGGGCGGGAGTGGAGAAGAGACCCAGTACTTC
D: TRBD2; length: 15; V: TRBV2; size: NA; J: TRBJ2-7; CDR3: CASSLNSGGPYEQYF; DNA: TGTGCCAGCAGCCTCAATAGCGGGGGGCCGTACGAGCAGTACTTC
D: TRBD1; length: 16; V: TRBV29-1; size: NA; J: TRBJ1-2; CDR3: CSVAGDSSLFRYGYTF; DNA: TGCAGCGTTGCAGGGGACAGCTCCCTCTTTAGGTATGGCTACACCTTC
D: NA; length: 13; V: TRBV6-5; size: NA; J: TRBJ2-3; CDR3: CASSEALTDTQYF; DNA: TGTGCCAGCAGTGAGGCGCTCACAGATACGCAGTATTTT
D: NA; length: 13; V: TRBV7-9; size: NA; J: TRBJ2-7; CDR3: CASSLAGLDEQYF; DNA: TGTGCCAGCAGCTTGGCGGGCTTAGACGAGCAGTACTTC
D: NA; length: 15; V: TRBV2; size: NA; J: TRBJ2-7; CDR3: CASTDIGFSDYEQYF; DNA: TGTGCCAGCACCGACATAGGGTTCTCGGACTACGAGCAGTACTTC
D: NA; length: 16; V: TRBV7-2; size: NA; J: TRBJ2-3; CDR3: CASSLDTKGSMDTQYF; DNA: TGTGCCAGCAGCTTAGACACAAAAGGTTCCATGGATACGCAGTATTTT
D: TRBD2; length: 14; V: TRBV18; size: NA; J: TRBJ2-2; CDR3: CASSQLAGGGELFF; DNA: TGTGCCAGCTCACAACTAGCGGGAGGCGGGGAGCTGTTTTTT
D: NA; length: 13; V: TRBV5-4; size: NA; J: TRBJ2-5; CDR3: CASSLMAEETQYF; DNA: TGTGCCAGCAGCTTGATGGCAGAAGAGACCCAGTACTTC
D: NA; length: 15; V: TRBV27; size: once; J: TRBJ1-4; CDR3: CASRPGSTTNEKLFF; DNA: TGTGCCAGCAGGCCGGGCAGTACAACTAATGAAAAACTGTTTTTT
D: NA; length: 16; V: TRBV18; size: NA; J: TRBJ2-1; CDR3: CASSPGADLSYNEQFF; DNA: TGTGCCAGCTCACCAGGGGCGGACCTCTCCTACAATGAGCAGTTCTTC
D: TRBD2; length: 14; V: TRBV19; size: NA; J: TRBJ2-5; CDR3: CASSQAGVQETQYF; DNA: TGTGCCAGTAGCCAGGCGGGGGTACAAGAGACCCAGTACTTC
D: TRBD2; length: 15; V: TRBV18; size: NA; J: TRBJ2-7; CDR3: CASSPGLAETYEQYF; DNA: TGTGCCAGCTCACCAGGACTAGCGGAAACCTACGAGCAGTACTTC
D: TRBD2; length: 16; V: TRBV11-2; size: NA; J: TRBJ2-1; CDR3: CASSILSSGKSNEQFF; DNA: TGTGCCAGCAGCATACTTTCTAGCGGGAAATCCAATGAGCAGTTCTTC
D: NA; length: 16; V: TRBV10-3; size: NA; J: TRBJ2-7; CDR3: CAIASAPIGGKYEQYF; DNA: TGTGCCATCGCTAGTGCACCCATCGGGGGAAAATACGAGCAGTACTTC
D: NA; length: 15; V: TRBV15; size: few; J: TRBJ1-3; CDR3: CATSSDRAKGNTIYF; DNA: TGTGCCACCAGCAGTGATCGGGCGAAGGGAAACACCATATATTTT
D: TRBD2; length: 16; V: TRBV13; size: NA; J: TRBJ2-1; CDR3: CASREPGTSGNNEQFF; DNA: TGTGCCAGCAGAGAGCCCGGGACTAGCGGGAATAATGAGCAGTTCTTC
D: TRBD1; length: 15; V: TRBV25-1; size: NA; J: TRBJ1-2; CDR3: CASSGDRAIGYGYTF; DNA: TGTGCCAGCAGTGGGGACAGGGCCATTGGCTATGGCTACACCTTC
D: NA; length: 14; V: TRBV18; size: NA; J: TRBJ2-7; CDR3: CASSATSGDDEQYF; DNA: TGTGCCAGCTCAGCGACAAGTGGGGACGACGAGCAGTACTTC
D: NA; length: 13; V: TRBV19; size: NA; J: TRBJ1-2; CDR3: CASSIEGTFGYTF; DNA: TGTGCCAGTAGTATAGAGGGGACCTTTGGCTACACCTTC
D: NA; length: 12; V: TRBV15; size: NA; J: TRBJ1-2; CDR3: CATSRDTYGYTF; DNA: TGTGCCACCAGCAGAGACACTTATGGCTACACCTTC
D: NA; length: 16; V: TRBV4-1; size: once; J: TRBJ2-7; CDR3: CASSQVLPSLSGEQYF; DNA: TGCGCCAGCAGCCAAGTATTGCCTAGCCTATCTGGCGAGCAGTACTTC
D: NA; length: 14; V: TRBV5-1; size: NA; J: TRBJ1-1; CDR3: CASSRERMNTEAFF; DNA: TGCGCCAGCAGCCGCGAAAGAATGAACACTGAAGCTTTCTTT
D: TRBD1; length: 16; V: TRBV7-2; size: NA; J: TRBJ1-5; CDR3: CASSLGSGGQGKPQHF; DNA: TGTGCCAGCAGCCTAGGGTCAGGGGGACAGGGGAAGCCCCAGCATTTT
D: NA; length: 16; V: TRBV28; size: NA; J: TRBJ2-2; CDR3: CASSLPRRSAAGELFF; DNA: TGTGCCAGCAGTTTACCCCGTCGGAGCGCGGCCGGGGAGCTGTTTTTT
D: TRBD2; length: 17; V: TRBV2; size: NA; J: TRBJ2-2; CDR3: CASNSGGPSIRAGELFF; DNA: TGTGCCAGCAACAGCGGGGGGCCAAGCATCCGTGCCGGGGAGCTGTTTTTT
D: NA; length: 13; V: TRBV7-2; size: NA; J: TRBJ2-5; CDR3: CASSLEREETQYF; DNA: TGTGCCAGCAGCTTAGAGAGAGAAGAGACCCAGTACTTC
D: NA; length: 16; V: TRBV10-2; size: NA; J: TRBJ2-3; CDR3: CASSEWGRLGADTQYF; DNA: TGCGCCAGCAGTGAGTGGGGCCGTCTGGGGGCAGATACGCAGTATTTT
D: NA; length: 12; V: TRBV5-4; size: NA; J: TRBJ2-7; CDR3: CASSSGTYEQYF; DNA: TGTGCCAGCAGCTCCGGAACCTACGAGCAGTACTTC
D: NA; length: 11; V: TRBV11-2; size: NA; J: TRBJ1-4; CDR3: CASSFEEKLFF; DNA: TGTGCCAGCAGCTTTGAGGAAAAACTGTTTTTT
D: TRBD1; length: 18; V: TRBV7-2; size: NA; J: TRBJ2-3; CDR3: CASSAGSGQGEYGDTQYF; DNA: TGTGCCAGCAGCGCGGGGTCGGGACAGGGGGAATATGGAGATACGCAGTATTTT
D: TRBD2; length: 17; V: TRBV7-2; size: few; J: TRBJ2-7; CDR3: CASSSYRTSGGSYEQYF; DNA: TGTGCCAGCAGCTCCTACAGGACTAGCGGGGGTTCCTACGAGCAGTACTTC
D: NA; length: 14; V: TRBV2; size: few; J: TRBJ1-1; CDR3: CASSPDMVGPGAFF; DNA: TGTGCCAGCAGCCCTGACATGGTGGGACCCGGAGCTTTCTTT
D: NA; length: 15; V: TRBV30; size: NA; J: TRBJ2-6; CDR3: CAWSVGIPGANVLTF; DNA: TGTGCCTGGAGTGTAGGGATCCCTGGGGCCAACGTCCTGACTTTC
D: NA; length: 16; V: TRBV30; size: once; J: TRBJ1-5; CDR3: CAWSPRRGNSNQPQHF; DNA: TGTGCCTGGAGCCCCCGACGAGGCAATAGCAATCAGCCCCAGCATTTT
D: NA; length: 14; V: TRBV30; size: NA; J: TRBJ1-2; CDR3: CAWSAVGRAYGYTF; DNA: TGTGCCTGGAGCGCAGTCGGCAGGGCCTATGGCTACACCTTC
D: NA; length: 11; V: TRBV30; size: NA; J: TRBJ1-2; CDR3: CAWSSGSGYTF; DNA: TGTGCCTGGAGTTCGGGGTCTGGCTACACCTTC
D: TRBD2; length: 15; V: TRBV6-1; size: once; J: TRBJ2-1; CDR3: CASSEGGLARNEQFF; DNA: TGTGCCAGCAGTGAAGGGGGACTAGCGCGCAATGAGCAGTTCTTC
D: NA; length: 15; V: TRBV7-9; size: NA; J: TRBJ2-6; CDR3: CASSFFLSGANVLTF; DNA: TGTGCCAGCAGCTTCTTCCTCTCTGGGGCCAACGTCCTGACTTTC
D: NA; length: 15; V: TRBV11-2; size: NA; J: TRBJ1-1; CDR3: CASSFVTGRNTEAFF; DNA: TGTGCCAGCAGCTTCGTTACAGGGAGGAACACTGAAGCTTTCTTT
D: TRBD2; length: 15; V: TRBV9; size: NA; J: TRBJ2-7; CDR3: CASSDTAGASYEQYF; DNA: TGTGCCAGCAGCGACACAGCGGGAGCGTCCTACGAGCAGTACTTC